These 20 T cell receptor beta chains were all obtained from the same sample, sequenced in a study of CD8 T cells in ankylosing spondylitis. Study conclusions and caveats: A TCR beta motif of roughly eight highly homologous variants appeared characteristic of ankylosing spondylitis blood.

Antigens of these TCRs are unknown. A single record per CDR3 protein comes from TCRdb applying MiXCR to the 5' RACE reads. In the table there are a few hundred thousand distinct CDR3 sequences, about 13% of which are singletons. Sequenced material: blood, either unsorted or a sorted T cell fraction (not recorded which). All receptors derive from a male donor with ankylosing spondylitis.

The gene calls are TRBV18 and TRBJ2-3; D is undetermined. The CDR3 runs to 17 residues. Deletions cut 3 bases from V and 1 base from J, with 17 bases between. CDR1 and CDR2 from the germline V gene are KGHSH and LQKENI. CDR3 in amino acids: CASSPRPSSTGTDTQYF. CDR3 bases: TGTGCCAGCTCACCTCGGCCTTCGTCAACAGGCACAGATACGCAGTATTTT.

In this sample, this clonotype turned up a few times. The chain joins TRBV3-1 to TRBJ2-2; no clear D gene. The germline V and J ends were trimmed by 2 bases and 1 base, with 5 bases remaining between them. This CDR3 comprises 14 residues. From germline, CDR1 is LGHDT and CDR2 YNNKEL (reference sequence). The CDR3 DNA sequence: TGTGCCAGCAGCCAAACACAGAACACCGGGGAGCTGTTTTTT. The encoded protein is CASSQTQNTGELFF.

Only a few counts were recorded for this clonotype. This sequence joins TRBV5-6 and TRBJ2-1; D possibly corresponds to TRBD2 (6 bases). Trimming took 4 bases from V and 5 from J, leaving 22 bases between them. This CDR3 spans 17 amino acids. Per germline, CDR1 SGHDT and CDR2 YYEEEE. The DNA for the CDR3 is TGTGCCAGCAGCGGAGAGGGATGGGGGGTTTTAAACAATGAGCAGTTCTTC. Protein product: CASSGEGWGVLNNEQFF.

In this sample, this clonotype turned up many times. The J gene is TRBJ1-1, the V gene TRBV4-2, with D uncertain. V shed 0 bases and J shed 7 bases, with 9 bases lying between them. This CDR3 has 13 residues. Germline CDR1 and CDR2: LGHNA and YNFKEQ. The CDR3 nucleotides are TGTGCCAGCAGCCAAGAAAGACCAGTTGAAGCTTTCTTT. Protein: CASSQERPVEAFF.

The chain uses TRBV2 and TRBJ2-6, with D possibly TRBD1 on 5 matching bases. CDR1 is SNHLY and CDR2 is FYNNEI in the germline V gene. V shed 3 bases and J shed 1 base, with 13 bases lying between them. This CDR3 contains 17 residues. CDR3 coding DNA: TGTGCCAGCAGTGATGTAGGGGTAAGGTCTGGGGCCAACGTCCTGACTTTC. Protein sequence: CASSDVGVRSGANVLTF.

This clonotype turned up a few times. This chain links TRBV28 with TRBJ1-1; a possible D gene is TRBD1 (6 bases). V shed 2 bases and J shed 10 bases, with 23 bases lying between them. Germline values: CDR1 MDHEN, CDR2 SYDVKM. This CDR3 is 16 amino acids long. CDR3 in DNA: TGTGCCAGCAGTTTACTGGTTTTGGGGGGGCGGTCGCGAGCTTTCTTT. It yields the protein CASSLLVLGGRSRAFF.

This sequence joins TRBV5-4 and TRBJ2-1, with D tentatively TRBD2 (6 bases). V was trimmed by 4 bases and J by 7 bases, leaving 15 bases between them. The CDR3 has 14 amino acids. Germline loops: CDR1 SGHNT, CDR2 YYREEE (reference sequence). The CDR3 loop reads CASSQFGSRNEQFF. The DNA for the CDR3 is TGTGCCAGCAGCCAGTTCGGGAGTAGGAATGAGCAGTTCTTC.

The CDR3 reads CASAMGAGGWDTQYF. As DNA, the CDR3 is TGTGCCAGCGCCATGGGAGCGGGAGGTTGGGATACGCAGTATTTT. This chain uses TRBV2 with TRBJ2-3, with 9 bases that match TRBD2. V lost 8 bases to trimming and J lost 6 bases; unmatched junction nucleotides: 12. Germline CDR1 and CDR2: SNHLY and FYNNEI. CDR3 length: 15 amino acids.

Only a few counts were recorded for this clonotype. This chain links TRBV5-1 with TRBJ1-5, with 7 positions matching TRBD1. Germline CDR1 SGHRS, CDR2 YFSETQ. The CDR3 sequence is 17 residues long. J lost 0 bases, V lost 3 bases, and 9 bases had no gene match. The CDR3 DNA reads TGCGCCAGCAGCTACCTTTTGGGACAGAATAGCAATCAGCCCCAGCATTTT. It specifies CASSYLLGQNSNQPQHF.

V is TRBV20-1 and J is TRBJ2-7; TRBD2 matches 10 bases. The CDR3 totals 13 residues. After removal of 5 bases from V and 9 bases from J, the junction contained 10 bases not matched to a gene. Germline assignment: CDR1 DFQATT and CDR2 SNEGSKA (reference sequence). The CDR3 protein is CSAGLAVPTRQYF. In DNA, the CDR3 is TGCAGTGCTGGACTAGCGGTGCCTACGAGGCAGTACTTC.

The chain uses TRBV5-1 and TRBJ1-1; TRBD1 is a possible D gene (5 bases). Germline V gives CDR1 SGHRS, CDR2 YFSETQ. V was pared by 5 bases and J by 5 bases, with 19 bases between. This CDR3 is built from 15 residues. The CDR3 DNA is TGCGCCAGCAGTCCGATGGGCCAGGGAGGAACTGAAGCTTTCTTT. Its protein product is CASSPMGQGGTEAFF.

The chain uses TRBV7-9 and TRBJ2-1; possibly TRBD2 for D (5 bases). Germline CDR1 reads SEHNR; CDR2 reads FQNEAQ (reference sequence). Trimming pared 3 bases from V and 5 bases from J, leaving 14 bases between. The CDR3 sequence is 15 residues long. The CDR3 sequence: CASSFSAILNNEQFF. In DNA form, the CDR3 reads TGTGCCAGCAGCTTTAGCGCGATTTTAAACAATGAGCAGTTCTTC.

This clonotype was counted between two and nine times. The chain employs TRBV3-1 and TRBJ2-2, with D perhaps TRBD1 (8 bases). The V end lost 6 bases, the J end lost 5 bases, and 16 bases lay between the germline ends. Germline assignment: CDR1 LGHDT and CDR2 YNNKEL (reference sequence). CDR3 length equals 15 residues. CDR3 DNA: TGTGCCAGCAGGCGGGGGACAGGAGGTACCGGGGAGCTGTTTTTT. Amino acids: CASRRGTGGTGELFF.

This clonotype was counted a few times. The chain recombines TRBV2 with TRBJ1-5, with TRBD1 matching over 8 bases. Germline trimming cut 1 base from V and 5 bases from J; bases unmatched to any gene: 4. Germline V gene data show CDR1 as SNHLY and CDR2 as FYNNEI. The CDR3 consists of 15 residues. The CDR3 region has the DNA TGTGCCAGCAGTGAAGAGTCAGGGGGCGATCAGCCCCAGCATTTT. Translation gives CASSEESGGDQPQHF.

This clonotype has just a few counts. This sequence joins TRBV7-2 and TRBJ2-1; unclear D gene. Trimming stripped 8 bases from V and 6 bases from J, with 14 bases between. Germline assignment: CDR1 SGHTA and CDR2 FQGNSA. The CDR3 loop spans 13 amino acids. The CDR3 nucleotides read TGTGCCAGCCGGCCCCCCAGTAGCAATGAGCAGTTCTTC. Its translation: CASRPPSSNEQFF.

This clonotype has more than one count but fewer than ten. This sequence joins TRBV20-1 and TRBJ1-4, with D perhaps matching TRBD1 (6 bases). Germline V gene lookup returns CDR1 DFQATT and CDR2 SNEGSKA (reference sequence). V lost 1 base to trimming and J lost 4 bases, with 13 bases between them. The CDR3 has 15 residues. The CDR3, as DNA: TGCAGTGCTAGAGTCTTGGGACACTATAATGAAAAACTGTTTTTT. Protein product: CSARVLGHYNEKLFF.

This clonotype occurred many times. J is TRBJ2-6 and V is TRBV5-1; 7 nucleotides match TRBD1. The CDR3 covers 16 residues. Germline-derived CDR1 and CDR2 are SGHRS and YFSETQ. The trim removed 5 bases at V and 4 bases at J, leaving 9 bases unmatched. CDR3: CASRRTGVSGANVLTF. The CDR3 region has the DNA TGCGCCAGCAGAAGAACAGGGGTCTCCGGGGCCAACGTCCTGACTTTC.

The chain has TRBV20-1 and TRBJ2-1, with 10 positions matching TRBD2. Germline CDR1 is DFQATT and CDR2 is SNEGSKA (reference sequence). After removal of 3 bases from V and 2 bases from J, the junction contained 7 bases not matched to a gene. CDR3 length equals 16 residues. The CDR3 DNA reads TGCAGTGCTAGTCCTAGCGGGAGCCTTCCCTACAATGAGCAGTTCTTC. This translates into CSASPSGSLPYNEQFF.

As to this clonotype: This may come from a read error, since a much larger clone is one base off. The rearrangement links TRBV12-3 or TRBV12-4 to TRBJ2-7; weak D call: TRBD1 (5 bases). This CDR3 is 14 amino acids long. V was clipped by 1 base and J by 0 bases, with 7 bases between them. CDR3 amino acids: CASSLDRNSYEQYF. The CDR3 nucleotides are TGTGCCAGCAGTTTAGACAGGAACTCCTACGAGCAGTACTTC.

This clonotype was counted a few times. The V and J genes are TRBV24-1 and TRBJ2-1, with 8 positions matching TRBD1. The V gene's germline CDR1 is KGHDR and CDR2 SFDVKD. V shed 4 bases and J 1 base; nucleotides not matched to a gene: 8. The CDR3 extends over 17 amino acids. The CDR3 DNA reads TGTGCCACCAGTGACCCCAGGGGGCGTCAATCCTACAATGAGCAGTTCTTC. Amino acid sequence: CATSDPRGRQSYNEQFF.